This T cell receptor (beta chain) was profiled in a study of CD8 T cells in Susac syndrome. While CD8+ and CD4+ T cells were isolated negatively, TEMRA cells were enriched by FACS. With respect to this clonotype: Antigen unknown.

CDR3 length equals 15 residues. J was trimmed by 5 bases and V by 6 bases; bases with no gene match: 12. The germline V gene encodes CDR1 SEHNR and CDR2 FQNEAQ (reference sequence). Study-wide results and limits: Within total CD8+ repertoires, approximately 15 Susac-specific public clones were found, and within CD8+ TEMRA repertoires, several. Susac CD8+ clonal expansion peaked in TEMRA cells and active patients.

A quantity of roughly 0.5 to 1 ug RNA underwent reverse transcription using random hexamers. TCRdb redid the calling of the immunoSEQ multiplex PCR reads with MiXCR, one entry per CDR3 protein. In the table there are under 85,000 distinct CDR3 sequences, around 93% of which are singletons. The receptor's source is a human donor with Susac syndrome. This chain links TRBV7-9 with TRBJ2-7; TRBD2 agrees at 8 bases. Sequencing was carried out using CD8+ T cells from PBMCs. CDR3 coding DNA: TGTGCCAGCAGTCGGGGGGGACTAGGAATCCACGAGCAGTACTTC. It codes for CASSRGGLGIHEQYF.